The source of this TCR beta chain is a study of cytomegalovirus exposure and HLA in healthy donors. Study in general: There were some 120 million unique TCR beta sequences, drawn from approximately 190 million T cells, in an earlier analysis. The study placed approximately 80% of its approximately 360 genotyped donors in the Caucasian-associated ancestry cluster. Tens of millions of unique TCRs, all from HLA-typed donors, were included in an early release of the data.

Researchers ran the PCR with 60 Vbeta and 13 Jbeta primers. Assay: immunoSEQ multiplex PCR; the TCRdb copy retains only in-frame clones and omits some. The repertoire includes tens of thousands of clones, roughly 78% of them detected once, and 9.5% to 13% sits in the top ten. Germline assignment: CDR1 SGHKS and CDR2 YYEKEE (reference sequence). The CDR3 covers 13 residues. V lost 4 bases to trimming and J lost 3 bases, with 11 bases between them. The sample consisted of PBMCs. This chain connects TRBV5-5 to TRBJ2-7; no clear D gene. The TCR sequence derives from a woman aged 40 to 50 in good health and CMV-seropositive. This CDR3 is CASSPTDYYEQYF. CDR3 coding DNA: TGTGCCAGCAGCCCTACAGATTACTACGAGCAGTACTTC.